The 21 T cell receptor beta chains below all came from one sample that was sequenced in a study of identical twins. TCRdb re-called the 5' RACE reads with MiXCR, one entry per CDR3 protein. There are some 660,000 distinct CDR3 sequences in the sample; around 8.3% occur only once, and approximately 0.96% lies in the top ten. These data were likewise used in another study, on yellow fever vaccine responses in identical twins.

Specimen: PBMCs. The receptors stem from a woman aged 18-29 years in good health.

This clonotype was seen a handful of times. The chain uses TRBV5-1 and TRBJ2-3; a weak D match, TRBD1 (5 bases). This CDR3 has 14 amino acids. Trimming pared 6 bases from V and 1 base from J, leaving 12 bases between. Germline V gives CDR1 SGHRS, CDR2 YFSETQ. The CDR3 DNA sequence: TGCGCCAGCATGGCCCTAGGGGGCACAGATACGCAGTATTTT. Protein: CASMALGGTDTQYF.

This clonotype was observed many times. The CDR3 bases are TGCGCCAGCAGTGAAGACAGGGCGACCACAGATACGCAGTATTTT. Its translation is CASSEDRATTDTQYF. The chain employs TRBV10-2 and TRBJ2-3; TRBD1 agrees at 7 bases. V trimming: 3 bases; J trimming: 2 bases; junction bases outside the gene matches: 5. The CDR3 contains 15 residues. Germline assignment: CDR1 WSHSY and CDR2 SAAADI.

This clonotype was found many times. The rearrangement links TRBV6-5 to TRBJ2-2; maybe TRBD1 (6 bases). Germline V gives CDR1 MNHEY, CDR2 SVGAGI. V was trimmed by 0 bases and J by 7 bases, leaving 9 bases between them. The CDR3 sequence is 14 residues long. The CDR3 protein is CASSYSTGFGELFF. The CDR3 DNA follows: TGTGCCAGCAGTTACTCGACAGGATTCGGGGAGCTGTTTTTT.

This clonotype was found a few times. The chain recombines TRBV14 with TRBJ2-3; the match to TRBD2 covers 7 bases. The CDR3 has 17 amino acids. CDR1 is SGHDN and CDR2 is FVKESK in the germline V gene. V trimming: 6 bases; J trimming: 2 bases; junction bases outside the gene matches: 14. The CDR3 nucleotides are TGTGCCAGCAGTACCCGGGACTACCAAACATTCACAGATACGCAGTATTTT. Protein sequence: CASSTRDYQTFTDTQYF.

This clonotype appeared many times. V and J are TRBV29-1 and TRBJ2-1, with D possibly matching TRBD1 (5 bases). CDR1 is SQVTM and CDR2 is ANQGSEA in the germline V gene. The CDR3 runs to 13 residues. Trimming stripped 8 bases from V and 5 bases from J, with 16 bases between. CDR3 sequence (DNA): TGCAGCCTCCCCGCCAGGGCCGACAATGAGCAGTTCTTC. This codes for CSLPARADNEQFF.

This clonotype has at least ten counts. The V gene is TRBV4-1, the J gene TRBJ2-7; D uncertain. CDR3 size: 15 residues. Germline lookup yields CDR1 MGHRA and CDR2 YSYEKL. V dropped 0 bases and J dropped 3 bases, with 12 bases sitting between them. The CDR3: CASSQDPGIGYEQYF. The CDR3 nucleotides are TGCGCCAGCAGCCAAGATCCGGGTATAGGCTACGAGCAGTACTTC.

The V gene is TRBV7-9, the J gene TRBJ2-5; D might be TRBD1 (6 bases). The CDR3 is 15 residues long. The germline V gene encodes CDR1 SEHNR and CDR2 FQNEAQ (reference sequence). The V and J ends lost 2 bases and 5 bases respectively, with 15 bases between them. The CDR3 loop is CASSLYRAGEETQYF. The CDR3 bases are TGTGCCAGCAGCTTATACAGGGCAGGAGAGGAGACCCAGTACTTC.

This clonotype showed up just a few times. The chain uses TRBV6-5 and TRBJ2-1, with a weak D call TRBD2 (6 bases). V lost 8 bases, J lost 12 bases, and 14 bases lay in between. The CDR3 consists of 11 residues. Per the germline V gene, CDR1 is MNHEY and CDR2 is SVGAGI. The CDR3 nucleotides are TGTGCCAGCCAAATCGGGGGTCGGCAGTTCTTC. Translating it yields CASQIGGRQFF.

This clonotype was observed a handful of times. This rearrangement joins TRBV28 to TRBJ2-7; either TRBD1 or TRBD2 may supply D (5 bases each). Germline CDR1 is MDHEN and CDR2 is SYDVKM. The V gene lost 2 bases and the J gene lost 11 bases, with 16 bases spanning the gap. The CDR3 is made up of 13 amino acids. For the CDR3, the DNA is TGTGCCAGCAGTTTAGTAAGAGGGCAGGGAAAGTACTTC. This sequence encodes CASSLVRGQGKYF.

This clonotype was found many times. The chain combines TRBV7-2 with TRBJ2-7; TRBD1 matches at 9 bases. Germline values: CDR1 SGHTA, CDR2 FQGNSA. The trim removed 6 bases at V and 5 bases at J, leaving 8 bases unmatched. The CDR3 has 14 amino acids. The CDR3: CASRQTGGVDEQYF. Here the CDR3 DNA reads TGTGCCAGCAGACAAACAGGGGGCGTGGACGAGCAGTACTTC.

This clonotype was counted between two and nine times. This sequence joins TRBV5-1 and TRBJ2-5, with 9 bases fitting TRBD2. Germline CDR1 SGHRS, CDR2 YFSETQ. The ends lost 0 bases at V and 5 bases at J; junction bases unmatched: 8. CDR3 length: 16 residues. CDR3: CASSLERGGAVETQYF. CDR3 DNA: TGCGCCAGCAGCTTGGAGCGCGGGGGGGCGGTGGAGACCCAGTACTTC.

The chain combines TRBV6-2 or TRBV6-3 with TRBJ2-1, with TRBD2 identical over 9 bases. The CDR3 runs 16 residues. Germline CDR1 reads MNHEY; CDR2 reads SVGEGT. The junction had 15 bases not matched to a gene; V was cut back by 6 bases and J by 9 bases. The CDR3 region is CASSELAGGPIREQFF. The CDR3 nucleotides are TGTGCCAGCAGCGAGTTGGCGGGAGGGCCGATCCGTGAGCAGTTCTTC.

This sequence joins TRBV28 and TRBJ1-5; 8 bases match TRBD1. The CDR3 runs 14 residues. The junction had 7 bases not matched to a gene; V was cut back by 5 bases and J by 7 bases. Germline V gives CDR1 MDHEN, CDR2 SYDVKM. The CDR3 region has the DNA TGTGCCAGCAGTCCGACAGGGGAAACACAGCCCCAGCATTTT. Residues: CASSPTGETQPQHF.

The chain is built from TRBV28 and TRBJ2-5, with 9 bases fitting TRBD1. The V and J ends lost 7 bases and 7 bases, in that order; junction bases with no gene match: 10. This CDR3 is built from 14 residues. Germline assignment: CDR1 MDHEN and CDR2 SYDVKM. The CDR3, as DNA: TGTGCCAGCAACCCTACAGGGGGCATTGTGACCCAGTACTTC. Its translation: CASNPTGGIVTQYF.

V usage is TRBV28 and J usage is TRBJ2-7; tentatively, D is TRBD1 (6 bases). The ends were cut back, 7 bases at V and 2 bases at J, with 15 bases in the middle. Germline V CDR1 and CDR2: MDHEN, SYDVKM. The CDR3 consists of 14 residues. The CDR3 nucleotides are TGTGCCAGCACCTCCCCGGGACATCCCTACGAGCAGTACTTC. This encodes CASTSPGHPYEQYF.

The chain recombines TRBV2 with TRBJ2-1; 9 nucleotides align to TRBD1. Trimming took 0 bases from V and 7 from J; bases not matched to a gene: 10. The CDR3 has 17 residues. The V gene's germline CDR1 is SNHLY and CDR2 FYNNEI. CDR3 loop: CASSEAITGGMTNEQFF. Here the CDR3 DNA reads TGTGCCAGCAGTGAAGCGATCACAGGGGGCATGACGAATGAGCAGTTCTTC.

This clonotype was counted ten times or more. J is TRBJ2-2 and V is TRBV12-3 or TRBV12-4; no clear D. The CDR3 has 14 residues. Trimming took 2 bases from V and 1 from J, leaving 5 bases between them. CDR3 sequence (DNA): TGTGCCAGCAGTTTAAGACAGAACACCGGGGAGCTGTTTTTT. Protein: CASSLRQNTGELFF.

In nucleotides, the CDR3 is TGTGCCAGCAGTGCGGGACTAGCGAACACCGGGGAGCTGTTTTTT. It translates to CASSAGLANTGELFF. The chain couples TRBV27 to TRBJ2-2; TRBD2 aligns across 8 bases. The CDR3 consists of 15 residues. V was clipped by 5 bases and J by 0 bases; unmatched bases: 2. Germline values: CDR1 MNHEY, CDR2 SMNVEV (reference sequence).

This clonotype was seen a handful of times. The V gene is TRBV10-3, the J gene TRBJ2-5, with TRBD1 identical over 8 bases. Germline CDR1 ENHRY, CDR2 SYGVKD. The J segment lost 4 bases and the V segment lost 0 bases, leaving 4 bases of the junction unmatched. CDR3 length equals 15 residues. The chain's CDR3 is CAISESTGGGETQYF. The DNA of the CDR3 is TGTGCCATCAGTGAGTCTACAGGGGGAGGAGAGACCCAGTACTTC.

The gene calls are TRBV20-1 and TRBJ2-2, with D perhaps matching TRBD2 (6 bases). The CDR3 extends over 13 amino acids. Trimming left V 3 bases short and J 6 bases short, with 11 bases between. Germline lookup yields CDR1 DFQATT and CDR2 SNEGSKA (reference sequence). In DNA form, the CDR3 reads TGCAGTGCTAGTCCGGAGGGACCCGGGGAGCTGTTTTTT. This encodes CSASPEGPGELFF.

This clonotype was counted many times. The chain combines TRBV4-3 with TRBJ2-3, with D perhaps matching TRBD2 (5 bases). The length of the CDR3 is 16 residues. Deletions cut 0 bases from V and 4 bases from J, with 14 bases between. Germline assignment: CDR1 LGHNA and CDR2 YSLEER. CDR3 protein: CASSQDADGRADTQYF. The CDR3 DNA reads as TGCGCCAGCAGCCAAGATGCGGATGGGCGGGCAGATACGCAGTATTTT.